The clone carrying this T cell receptor beta chain has at least ten counts. The CDR3 goes on 3 residues after the read ends, and that part is filled in from the germline J gene. Trimming pared 6 bases from V and 3 bases from J, leaving 21 bases between. In germline, CDR1 is SQVTM, CDR2 ANQGSEA. This CDR3 region has 15 residues. This entry belongs to a study of T cell clonality in common variable immunodeficiency. Sequenced by immunoSEQ multiplex PCR; TCRdb stores in-frame clones only, minus some. This sample has 50,000 to 65,000 clones, each found more than once. Heparinized whole blood, about 5 to 8.5 ml, came from each donor.

The receptor was isolated from a person aged 18-70 years in good health. The chain joins TRBV29-1 to TRBJ2-7; weak D call: TRBD1 (6 bases). The sequenced material came from peripheral blood mononuclear cells. Incomplete CDR3 DNA: TGCAGCGTGTCCGGGACACCCGAAGGATTCTACGAG. It yields the protein CSVSGTPEGFYE. The CDR3 in its entirety is CSVSGTPEGFYEQYF.